This is a list of T cell receptor beta chains from one sample in a study of cytomegalovirus exposure and HLA in healthy donors. The table came from immunoSEQ multiplex PCR; TCRdb's copy has only in-frame clones and leaves some out. The data show approximately 190,000 clones, with about 77% seen just once and roughly 2% held by the top ten. The sequenced sample was PBMCs. The receptors come from a woman aged 25 to 45 in good health and CMV-seropositive. Both conserved end residues are part of each CDR3. The D gene is left open where the match is weak. A row's size may be missing; if present it is once, few, many or a size class.

V gene	D gene	clone size	J gene	CDR3 protein	CDR3 DNA
TRBV27	TRBD1	.	TRBJ1-2	CASSQDRALRYGYTF	TGTGCCAGCAGTCAGGACAGGGCCCTTCGCTATGGCTACACCTTC
TRBV6-1	TRBD1	few	TRBJ1-1	CASSETGTNTEAFF	TGTGCCAGCAGCGAGACAGGGACGAACACTGAAGCTTTCTTT
TRBV6-5	.	.	TRBJ2-2	CASSLRTGVPGELFF	TGTGCCAGCAGTCTACGGACCGGGGTGCCCGGGGAGCTGTTTTTT
TRBV19	.	.	TRBJ2-5	CASSLRGGEETQYF	TGTGCCAGTAGTCTTAGGGGTGGGGAAGAGACCCAGTACTTC
TRBV10-3	TRBD1	.	TRBJ1-2	CAIGGQGTNYGYTF	TGTGCCATCGGTGGACAGGGCACTAACTATGGCTACACCTTC
TRBV19	.	.	TRBJ2-7	CASRRGSLSYERYF	TGTGCCAGTAGAAGAGGCAGTCTGTCCTACGAGCGGTACTTC
TRBV9	TRBD1	.	TRBJ1-6	CASSATGEGYNSPLHF	TGTGCCAGCAGCGCGACAGGGGAGGGCTATAATTCACCCCTCCACTTT
TRBV27	.	once	TRBJ1-5	CASSFIYRSNQPQHF	TGTGCCAGCAGTTTTATATACAGAAGCAATCAGCCCCAGCATTTT
TRBV13	.	few	TRBJ1-4	CASSLRQTHEKLFF	TGTGCCAGCAGCCTTAGACAGACTCATGAAAAACTGTTTTTT
TRBV27	TRBD2	once	TRBJ2-4	CASTSLGTTGRNIQYF	TGTGCCAGCACCTCTCTTGGGACTACCGGCAGAAACATTCAGTACTTC
TRBV28	.	.	TRBJ2-7	CASSLRGQFSYEQYF	TGTGCCAGCAGTTTAAGAGGCCAGTTTTCCTACGAGCAGTACTTC
TRBV28	.	.	TRBJ2-7	CATYPGVGAAYEQYF	TGTGCCACCTATCCAGGGGTGGGGGCTGCCTACGAGCAGTACTTC
TRBV28	.	.	TRBJ2-3	CASSLQGRDFTDTQYF	TGTGCCAGCAGTTTACAAGGCCGGGACTTCACAGATACGCAGTATTTT
TRBV7-6	.	few	TRBJ2-7	CASSLDSPHEQYF	TGTGCCAGCAGCTTAGACTCTCCCCACGAGCAGTACTTC
TRBV7-6	.	.	TRBJ1-6	CASSLAEGASSYNSPLHF	TGTGCCAGCAGCTTAGCGGAAGGGGCAAGCTCCTATAATTCACCCCTCCACTTT
TRBV25-1	TRBD2	.	TRBJ2-3	CASSALWERDTDTQYF	TGTGCCAGCAGTGCCCTATGGGAGCGGGATACAGATACGCAGTATTTT
TRBV19	.	.	TRBJ1-2	CASRSGHYPNYGYTF	TGTGCCAGTAGATCAGGGCATTACCCGAACTATGGCTACACCTTC
TRBV5-1	.	.	TRBJ1-3	CASSFGLLRGNTIYF	TGCGCCAGCAGCTTTGGCCTCCTTCGTGGAAACACCATATATTTT
TRBV6-5	.	once	TRBJ1-3	CASISGAGNTIYF	TGTGCCAGCATTTCAGGGGCTGGAAACACCATATATTTT
TRBV7-2	TRBD1	.	TRBJ1-5	CASSTGGANNQPQHF	TGTGCCAGCAGCACAGGGGGCGCGAACAATCAGCCCCAGCATTTT
TRBV6-5	TRBD1	.	TRBJ1-1	CASSRGQGTEAFF	TGTGCCAGCAGCCGCGGACAGGGCACTGAAGCTTTCTTT
TRBV5-1	TRBD2	.	TRBJ2-5	CASSHGGSGETQYF	TGCGCCAGCAGCCACGGGGGTAGCGGGGAGACCCAGTACTTC
TRBV11-3	TRBD2	once	TRBJ2-1	CASSPPTSGGDNEQFF	TGTGCCAGCAGCCCCCCTACTAGCGGGGGGGACAATGAGCAGTTCTTC
TRBV7-9	.	.	TRBJ1-1	CASSLVGGGAFF	TGTGCCAGCAGCTTAGTCGGGGGGGGAGCTTTCTTT
TRBV19	TRBD1	once	TRBJ1-2	CASSLFRDRDYGYTF	TGTGCCAGTAGCCTTTTCCGGGACAGGGACTATGGCTACACCTTC
TRBV2	.	.	TRBJ2-7	CATRDSVTYEQYF	TGTGCCACCCGAGACAGCGTAACCTACGAGCAGTACTTC
TRBV6-5	TRBD1	.	TRBJ1-4	CASSQQTGGGEKLFF	TGTGCCAGCAGTCAACAGACAGGGGGAGGAGAAAAACTGTTTTTT
TRBV6-5	TRBD1	.	TRBJ2-7	CASSYSSGQQSYEQYF	TGTGCCAGCAGTTACTCTTCGGGACAGCAGTCCTACGAGCAGTACTTC
TRBV7-8	.	.	TRBJ1-5	CASSFRENQPQHF	TGTGCCAGCAGCTTCAGGGAAAATCAGCCCCAGCATTTT
TRBV4-2	.	.	TRBJ2-7	CASSQGQLYEQYF	TGTGCCAGCAGCCAAGGGCAGTTATACGAGCAGTACTTC
TRBV7-3	TRBD2	.	TRBJ2-7	CASSYLAGWSYEQYF	TGTGCCAGCAGCTACCTAGCGGGTTGGAGCTACGAGCAGTACTTC
TRBV9	.	once	TRBJ1-2	CASSVGPGRLNGYTF	TGTGCCAGCAGCGTAGGGCCAGGCCGGCTAAATGGCTACACCTTC
TRBV25-1	.	.	TRBJ2-5	CASTPLGGAETQYF	TGTGCCAGCACCCCATTGGGGGGAGCAGAGACCCAGTACTTC
TRBV4-1	TRBD2	few	TRBJ2-7	CASSRGPRGALLPYEQYF	TGCGCCAGCAGCCGCGGGCCGCGGGGGGCCCTACTGCCCTACGAGCAGTACTTC
TRBV27	.	.	TRBJ2-3	CASSPYSQRTDTQYF	TGTGCCAGCAGTCCTTACTCCCAACGCACAGATACGCAGTATTTT
TRBV7-3	TRBD2	.	TRBJ2-1	CASSSSGGAYNEQFF	TGTGCCAGCAGCTCTAGCGGGGGGGCCTACAATGAGCAGTTCTTC
TRBV28	.	.	TRBJ1-3	CASSLSGTLSGNTIYF	TGTGCCAGCAGTTTATCAGGCACCCTCTCTGGAAACACCATATATTTT
TRBV2	.	.	TRBJ1-1	CASGRLGSEAFF	TGTGCCAGCGGAAGGTTGGGCTCTGAAGCTTTCTTT
TRBV28	TRBD1	.	TRBJ1-2	CASRPQGRMGGYTF	TGTGCCAGCAGACCACAGGGGCGGATGGGTGGCTACACCTTC
TRBV28	TRBD1	.	TRBJ2-1	CASSFVRQGRYNEQFF	TGTGCCAGCAGTTTCGTGCGACAGGGTCGCTACAATGAGCAGTTCTTC
TRBV25-1	.	.	TRBJ1-3	CASSESGQQAIYF	TGTGCCAGCAGTGAGTCCGGACAGCAGGCCATATATTTT
TRBV11-2	TRBD2	.	TRBJ2-7	CASRTSGDSYEQYF	TGTGCCAGTAGGACTAGCGGGGACTCCTACGAGCAGTACTTC
TRBV10-1	TRBD1	.	TRBJ1-6	CASSESSPRQGGFSPLHF	TGCGCCAGCAGTGAGTCAAGCCCCCGACAGGGTGGTTTCTCACCCCTCCACTTT
TRBV18	.	.	TRBJ1-6	CASSRQAKNSPLHF	TGTGCCAGCTCGCGACAGGCAAAGAATTCACCCCTCCACTTT
TRBV7-2	.	few	TRBJ2-5	CASSLTVWETQYF	TGTGCCAGCAGCTTAACGGTTTGGGAGACCCAGTACTTC
TRBV7-3	.	few	TRBJ2-1	CASSVSLDNEQFF	TGTGCCAGCAGCGTTAGCCTAGACAATGAGCAGTTCTTC
TRBV6-5	.	.	TRBJ2-7	CASRPTQPVTYEQYF	TGTGCCAGCAGGCCGACACAGCCCGTTACCTACGAGCAGTACTTC
TRBV28	TRBD1	.	TRBJ1-5	CASSTYTGGPQHF	TGTGCCAGCAGTACCTACACAGGGGGGCCCCAGCATTTT
TRBV7-9	TRBD1	.	TRBJ2-7	CASSWDRGYDEQYF	TGTGCCAGCAGCTGGGACAGGGGATACGACGAGCAGTACTTC
TRBV14	.	.	TRBJ2-1	CASSPGVGTFDEQFF	TGTGCCAGCAGCCCAGGGGTGGGGACGTTCGATGAGCAGTTCTTC
TRBV18	.	.	TRBJ2-2	CATDQTGVNTGELFF	TGTGCTACTGACCAAACGGGGGTGAACACCGGGGAGCTGTTTTTT
TRBV9	.	.	TRBJ2-7	CASSVIEGGEQYF	TGTGCCAGCAGCGTCATTGAGGGAGGCGAGCAGTACTTC
TRBV28	.	.	TRBJ1-3	CASQDRPSSGNTIYF	TGTGCCAGCCAAGACAGGCCCAGCTCCGGAAACACCATATATTTT
TRBV6-6	TRBD1	.	TRBJ2-7	CASSKGTGGYEQYF	TGTGCCAGCTCCAAGGGGACAGGGGGCTACGAGCAGTACTTC